This T cell receptor beta chain stems from a study of early T cells in non-severe SARS-CoV-2 infection. Findings and caveats of the study: Reliance on VDJdb matching favored anti-spike CD8 responses; private and CD4 specificities were missed.

This CDR3 has 15 amino acids. Germline V gene sequence: CDR1 LGHNA, CDR2 YSLEER. In TCRdb, the 5' RACE reads were re-called with MiXCR into one record per CDR3 protein. The sample has 76,000 or so distinct CDR3 sequences, roughly 10% seen once. Note on this clonotype: Its antigen is not known. A read error may produce the germline difference seen at one junction end.

The receptor's source is an adult who was a healthcare worker with PCR-confirmed SARS-CoV-2 infection or an uninfected control (not recorded which). Sequenced material: whole blood. The chain combines TRBV4-3 with TRBJ1-4; 9 bases are a match to TRBD1. DNA of the CDR3: TGCGCCAGCAGCCAAGTGACAGGGGGTAATGAAAAATTGTTTTTT. Protein product: CASSQVTGGNEKLFF.